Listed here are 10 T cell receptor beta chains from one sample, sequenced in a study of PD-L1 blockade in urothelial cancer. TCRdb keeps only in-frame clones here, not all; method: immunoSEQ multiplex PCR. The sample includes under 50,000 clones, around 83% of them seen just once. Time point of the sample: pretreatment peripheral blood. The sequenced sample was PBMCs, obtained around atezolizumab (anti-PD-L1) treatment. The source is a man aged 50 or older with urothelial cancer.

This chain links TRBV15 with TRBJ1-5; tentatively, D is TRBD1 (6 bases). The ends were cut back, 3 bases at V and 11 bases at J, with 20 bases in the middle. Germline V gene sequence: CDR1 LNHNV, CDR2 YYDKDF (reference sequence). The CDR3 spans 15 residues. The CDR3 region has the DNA TGTGCCACCAGCAGGGGGGAGGGGGAGAGAGGTGCCCAGCATTTT. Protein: CATSRGEGERGAQHF.

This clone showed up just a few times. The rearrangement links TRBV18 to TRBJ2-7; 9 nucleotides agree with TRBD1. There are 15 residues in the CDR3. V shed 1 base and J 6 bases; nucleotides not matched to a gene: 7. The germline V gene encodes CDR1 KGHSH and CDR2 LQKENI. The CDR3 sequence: CASSPQKGQGSEQYF. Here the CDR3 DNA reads TGTGCCAGCTCACCACAGAAGGGACAGGGATCCGAGCAGTACTTC.

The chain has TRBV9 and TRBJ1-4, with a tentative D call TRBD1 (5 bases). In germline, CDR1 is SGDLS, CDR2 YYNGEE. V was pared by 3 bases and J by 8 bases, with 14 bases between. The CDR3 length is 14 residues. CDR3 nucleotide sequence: TGTGCCAGCAGCGCCGGACAAGTGGGCGAAAAACTGTTTTTT. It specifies CASSAGQVGEKLFF.

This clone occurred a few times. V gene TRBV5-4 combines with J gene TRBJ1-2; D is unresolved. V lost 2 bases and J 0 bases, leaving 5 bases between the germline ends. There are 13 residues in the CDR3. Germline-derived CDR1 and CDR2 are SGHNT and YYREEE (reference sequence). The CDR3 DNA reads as TGTGCCAGCAGCTTCGGAGCTAACTATGGCTACACCTTC. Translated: CASSFGANYGYTF.

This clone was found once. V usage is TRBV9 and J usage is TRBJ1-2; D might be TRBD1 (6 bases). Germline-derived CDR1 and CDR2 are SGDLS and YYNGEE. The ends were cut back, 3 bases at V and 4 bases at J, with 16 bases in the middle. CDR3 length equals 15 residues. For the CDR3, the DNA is TGTGCCAGCAGCGCCGGGACAAACTCCCCCTATGGCTACACCTTC. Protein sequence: CASSAGTNSPYGYTF.

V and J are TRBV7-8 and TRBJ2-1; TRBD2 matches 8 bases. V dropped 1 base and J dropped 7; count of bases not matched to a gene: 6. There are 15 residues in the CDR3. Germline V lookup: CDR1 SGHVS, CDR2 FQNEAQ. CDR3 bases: TGTGCCAGCAGCTTAGGGTCGGGAGGGCCAAATGAGCAGTTCTTC. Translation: CASSLGSGGPNEQFF.

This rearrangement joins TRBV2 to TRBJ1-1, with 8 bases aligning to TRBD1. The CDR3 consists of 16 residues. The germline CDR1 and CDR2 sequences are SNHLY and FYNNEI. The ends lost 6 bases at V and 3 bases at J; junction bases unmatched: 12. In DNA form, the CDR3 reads TGTGCCAGCAGCACAGCCGGAGGGACAGGTTACACTGAAGCTTTCTTT. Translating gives CASSTAGGTGYTEAFF.

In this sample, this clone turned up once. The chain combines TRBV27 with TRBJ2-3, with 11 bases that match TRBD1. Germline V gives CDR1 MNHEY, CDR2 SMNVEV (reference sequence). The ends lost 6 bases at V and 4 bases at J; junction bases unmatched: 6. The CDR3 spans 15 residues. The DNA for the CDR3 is TGTGCCAGCAGGACAGGGACAGGGGGTTCAGATACGCAGTATTTT. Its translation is CASRTGTGGSDTQYF.

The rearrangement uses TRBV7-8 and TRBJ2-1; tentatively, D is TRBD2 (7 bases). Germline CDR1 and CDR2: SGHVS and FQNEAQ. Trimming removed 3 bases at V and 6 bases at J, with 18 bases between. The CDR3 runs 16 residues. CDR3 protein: CASSFPGGGSFNEQFF. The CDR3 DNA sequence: TGTGCCAGCAGCTTCCCTGGGGGCGGGAGTTTCAATGAGCAGTTCTTC.

The CDR3 here is CASSQGQNQPQHF. For the CDR3, the DNA is TGTGCCAGCAGTCAGGGACAGAATCAGCCCCAGCATTTT. The V call is TRBV2, the J call TRBJ1-5; 7 bases match TRBD1. V trimming: 5 bases; J trimming: 4 bases; junction bases outside the gene matches: 2. Germline CDR1 and CDR2: SNHLY and FYNNEI. The CDR3 sequence is 13 residues long.